This T cell receptor (beta chain) derives from a study of chemoradiotherapy in HPV16-positive cancers (dated by TCRdb to between 2021 and 2022). Background for the entire study: Functional T-cell assays on cells from two HPV16-positive patients defined candidate HPV-specific T-cell clones and common TCR motifs. The study set out to ask whether T-cell immunity against the HPV oncoproteins E6 and E7 changes over the course of chemoradiotherapy and whether that immunity affects survival. Next, the candidate HPV-specific TCRs and motifs were followed in TCR repertoires from about 90 patients with HPV-related cancers. Overall study outcomes, separate from this receptor: The functional definition of HPV-specific T cells was derived from only two HPV16-positive patients, and the survival association was reported for HPV16-positive patients. Expansion of candidate HPV-specific clones and E7-related TCR motifs was observed in the tumor microenvironment during treatment, whereas no such expansion was observed for non-HPV-specific T cells. Improved recurrence-free survival in HPV16-positive patients was associated with expansion of HPV-responsive T cells during chemoradiotherapy.

For this clone: Its binding antigen is unknown. Base qualities are not at hand, and no much larger clone is one base apart.

The library was generated by the immunoSEQ multiplex PCR assay. TCRdb obtained this table from immuneACCESS and retained in-frame rearrangements with V and J assigned. These tables miss some clones; where compared with another copy, unresolved V genes account for less than half of the shortfall, and the remainder is unexplained. The sample table contains about 6,200 clones; only one count was recorded for around 83% of them. Roughly 5.8% of the sample is taken by the ten largest. Because repertoires were sampled repeatedly during chemoradiotherapy, clonal expansion in the tumor microenvironment could be followed. The source material was tumor tissue, sampled from a patient who underwent chemoradiotherapy. This sequence originates from a human donor with HPV-associated anogenital cancer.

The CDR3 here reads CASRGDRVHQPQHF. In nucleotide form, the sequence is TGTGCCAGTCGGGGGGACAGGGTACACCAGCCCCAGCATTTT. The chain is assembled from TRBV19 and TRBJ1-5, with 9 middle bases fitting TRBD1. From the cysteine through the phenylalanine, the CDR3 covers 14 amino acids. Only the CDR3 DNA is retained, 42 bases long and in frame from the first base. Sequences LNHDA (CDR1) and SQIVND (CDR2) are obtained from the germline V gene (reference sequence). The germline V end is reduced by 8 bases and the J end by 7 bases; junction bases left unmatched: 9.